This record covers a single T cell receptor (beta chain). The antigen remains unidentified. Next came a second PCR, run for about 7 to 12 cycles, which used a sample-barcoded 5' primer along with a J-beta primer mix. MiXCR, run by TCRdb on the 5' RACE reads, gives a single entry per CDR3 protein. The sample contains a few hundred thousand distinct CDR3 sequences, approximately 27% of which appear only once. The sample belongs to a study of blood T cells in healthy people across ages. Study-wide results and caveats: Among long-lived donors, naive CD4+ cells were more numerous and diversity higher than in aged donors.

Germline V lookup: CDR1 MNHEY, CDR2 SVGEGT. This CDR3 region has 16 residues. Trimming left V 2 bases short and J 2 bases short, with 13 bases between. The sequence was collected from a woman in her 70s in good health. This chain connects TRBV6-2 or TRBV6-3 to TRBJ1-5; D is unclear. Sequences were obtained from blood. For the CDR3, the DNA is TGTGCCAGCAGTTACAGAAAGTCGCAGGGCAATCAGCCCCAGCATTTT. Translated, it gives CASSYRKSQGNQPQHF.